This TCR beta chain was captured in a study of blood T cell repertoires in COVID-19. Germline V gene lookup returns CDR1 MNHEY and CDR2 SVGAGI. The CDR3 spans 12 residues. Trimming took off 2 bases at V and 5 bases at J, with 6 bases between the two ends. Sequencing used immunoSEQ multiplex PCR; TCRdb keeps in-frame clones, though not all of them. The table lists 350,000 or so clones, about 90% of them singletons. J is TRBJ2-5 and V is TRBV6-5; D may be TRBD2 (5 bases). Sequences were obtained from PBMCs or T cells enriched from blood (not recorded which). This sequence originates from a woman aged 30 to 39 who had recovered from COVID-19. CDR3 sequence (DNA): TGTGCCAGCAGTTACCCGGGGGAGACCCAGTACTTC. Translation gives CASSYPGETQYF.